The clone carrying this T cell receptor (beta chain) was seen repeatedly, ten times or more. Its specificity is unknown. The data belong to a study of T cells in Graves' hyperthyroidism and ophthalmopathy. Study conclusions and caveats: Most clonotypes expanded in thyroid above 0.001 were likewise present in blood. The model predicted ophthalmopathy a median approximately seven months before onset. Separation of ophthalmopathy from stable hyperthyroidism was achieved by a 13 V-J model.

Trimming took 5 bases from V and 1 from J, leaving 11 bases between them. The V gene's germline CDR1 is SEHNR and CDR2 FQNEAQ (reference sequence). The CDR3 has 14 amino acids. Exclusion followed for patients with uncontrolled infection, other autoimmune disease, pregnancy or lactation. The CDR3 regions of TCR beta were amplified from RNA transcripts. During a first-round RT-PCR of the TCR CDR3, the HTBI primer set was used. TCRdb re-called the multiplex PCR reads through MiXCR, storing one row per CDR3 protein. The sample holds 660,000 or so distinct CDR3 sequences; over 40% are singletons and the top ten take 6.5% to 9%.

Source material: peripheral blood or thyroid tissue (not recorded which). This sequence originates from an adult man with Graves' disease, either hyperthyroidism or ophthalmopathy (not recorded which). The genes are TRBV7-9 and TRBJ1-1; D ambiguous. CDR3 nucleotide sequence: TGTGCCAGCAGCCTTACATTGGAGAACACTGAAGCTTTCTTT. It translates to CASSLTLENTEAFF.